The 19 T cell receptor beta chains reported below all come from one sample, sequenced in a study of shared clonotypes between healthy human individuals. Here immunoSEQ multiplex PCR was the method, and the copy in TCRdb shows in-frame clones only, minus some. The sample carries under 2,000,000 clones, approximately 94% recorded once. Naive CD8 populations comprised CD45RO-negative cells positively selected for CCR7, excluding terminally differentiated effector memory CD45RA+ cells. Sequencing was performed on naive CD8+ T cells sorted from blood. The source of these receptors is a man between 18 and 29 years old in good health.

The CDR3 here is CASASGRANEQYF. The CDR3 DNA is TGTGCCAGCGCTAGCGGGAGGGCAAACGAGCAGTACTTC. J is TRBJ2-7 and V is TRBV27; 12 bases align to TRBD2. CDR1 MNHEY and CDR2 SMNVEV come from the germline V gene (reference sequence). Losses at the gene ends were 8 bases for V and 5 bases for J; bases not matched to a gene: 4. This CDR3 is 13 amino acids long.

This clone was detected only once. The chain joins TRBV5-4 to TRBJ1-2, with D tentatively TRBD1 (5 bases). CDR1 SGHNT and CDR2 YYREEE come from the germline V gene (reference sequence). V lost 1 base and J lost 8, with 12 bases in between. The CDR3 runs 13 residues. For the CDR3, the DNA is TGTGCCAGCAGCTTGTTATCCCGGGACGGCTACACCTTC. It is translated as CASSLLSRDGYTF.

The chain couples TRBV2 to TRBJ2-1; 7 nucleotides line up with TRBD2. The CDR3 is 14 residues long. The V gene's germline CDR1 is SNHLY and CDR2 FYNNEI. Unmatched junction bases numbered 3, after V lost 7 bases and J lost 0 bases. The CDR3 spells CASKTSSSYNEQFF. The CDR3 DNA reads TGTGCCAGCAAGACTAGCAGCTCCTACAATGAGCAGTTCTTC.

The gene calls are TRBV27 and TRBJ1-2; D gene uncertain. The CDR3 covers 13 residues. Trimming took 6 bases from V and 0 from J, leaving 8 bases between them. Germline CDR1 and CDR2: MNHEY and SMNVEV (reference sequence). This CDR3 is CASSPQTNYGYTF. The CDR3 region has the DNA TGTGCCAGCAGCCCACAGACTAACTATGGCTACACCTTC.

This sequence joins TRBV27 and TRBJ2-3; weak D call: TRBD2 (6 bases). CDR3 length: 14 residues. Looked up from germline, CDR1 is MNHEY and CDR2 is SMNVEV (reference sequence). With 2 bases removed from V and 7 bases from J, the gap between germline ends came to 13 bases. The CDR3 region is CASSLGGSVNTQYF. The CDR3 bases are TGTGCCAGCAGTTTAGGAGGGAGTGTTAATACGCAGTATTTT.

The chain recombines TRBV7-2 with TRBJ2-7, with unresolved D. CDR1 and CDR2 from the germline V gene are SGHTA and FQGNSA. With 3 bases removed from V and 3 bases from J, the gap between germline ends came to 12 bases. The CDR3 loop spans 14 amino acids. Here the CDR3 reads CASSFSVTGYEQYF. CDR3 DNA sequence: TGTGCCAGCAGCTTCAGCGTTACCGGCTACGAGCAGTACTTC.

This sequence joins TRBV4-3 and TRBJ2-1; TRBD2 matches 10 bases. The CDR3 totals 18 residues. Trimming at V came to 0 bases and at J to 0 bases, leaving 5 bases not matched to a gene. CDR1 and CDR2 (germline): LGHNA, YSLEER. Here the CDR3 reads CASSQERLAGASYNEQFF. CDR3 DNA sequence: TGCGCCAGCAGCCAAGAACGACTAGCGGGCGCCTCCTACAATGAGCAGTTCTTC.

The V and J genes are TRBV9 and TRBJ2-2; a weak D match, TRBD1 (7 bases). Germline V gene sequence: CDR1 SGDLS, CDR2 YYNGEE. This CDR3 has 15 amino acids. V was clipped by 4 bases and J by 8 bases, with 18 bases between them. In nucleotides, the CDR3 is TGTGCCAGCAGCCCAGGGGGGTCTACTTCGGGGGAGCTGTTTTTT. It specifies CASSPGGSTSGELFF.

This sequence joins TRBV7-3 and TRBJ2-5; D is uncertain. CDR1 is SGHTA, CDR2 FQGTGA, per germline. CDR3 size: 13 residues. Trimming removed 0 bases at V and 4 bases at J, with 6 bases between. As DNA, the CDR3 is TGTGCCAGCAGCTTAACCCAGCGAGAGACCCAGTACTTC. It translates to CASSLTQRETQYF.

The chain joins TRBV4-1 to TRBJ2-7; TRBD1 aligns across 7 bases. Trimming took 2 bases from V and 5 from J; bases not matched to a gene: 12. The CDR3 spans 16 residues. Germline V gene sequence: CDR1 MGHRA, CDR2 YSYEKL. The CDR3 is CASSQRPGTVIHEQYF. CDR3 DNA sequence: TGCGCCAGCAGCCAAAGGCCCGGGACAGTCATCCACGAGCAGTACTTC.

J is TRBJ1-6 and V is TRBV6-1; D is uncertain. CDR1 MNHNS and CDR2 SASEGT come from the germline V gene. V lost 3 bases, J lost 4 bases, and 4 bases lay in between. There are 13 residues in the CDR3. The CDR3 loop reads CASSDPYNSPLHF. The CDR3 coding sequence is TGTGCCAGCAGTGACCCTTATAATTCACCCCTCCACTTT.

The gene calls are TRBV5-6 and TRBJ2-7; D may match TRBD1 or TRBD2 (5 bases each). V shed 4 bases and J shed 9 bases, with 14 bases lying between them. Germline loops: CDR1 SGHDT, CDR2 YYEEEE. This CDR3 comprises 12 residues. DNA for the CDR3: TGTGCCAGCAGCCCGGGACCTACCGGGCAGTACTTC. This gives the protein CASSPGPTGQYF.

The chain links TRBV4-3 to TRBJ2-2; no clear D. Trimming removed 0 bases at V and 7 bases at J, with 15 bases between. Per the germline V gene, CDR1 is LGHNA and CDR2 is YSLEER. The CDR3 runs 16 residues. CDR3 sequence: CASSQDGVIGGGELFF. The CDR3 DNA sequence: TGCGCCAGCAGCCAAGACGGAGTAATAGGTGGCGGGGAGCTGTTTTTT.

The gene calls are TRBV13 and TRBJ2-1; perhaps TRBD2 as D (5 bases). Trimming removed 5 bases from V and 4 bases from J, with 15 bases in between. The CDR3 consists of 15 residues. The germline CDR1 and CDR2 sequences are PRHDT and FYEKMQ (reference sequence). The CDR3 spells CASSLRRAGYNEQFF. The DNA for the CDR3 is TGTGCCAGCAGCCTCCGGCGGGCTGGTTACAATGAGCAGTTCTTC.

The CDR3 DNA reads TGTGCCAGCAGGGAGTTACCCTCTGGAAACACCATATATTTT. This encodes CASRELPSGNTIYF. The rearrangement uses TRBV6-1 and TRBJ1-3; no clear D gene. The CDR3 totals 14 residues. V lost 6 bases to trimming and J lost 0 bases, with 9 bases between them. The germline gives CDR1 MNHNS, CDR2 SASEGT.

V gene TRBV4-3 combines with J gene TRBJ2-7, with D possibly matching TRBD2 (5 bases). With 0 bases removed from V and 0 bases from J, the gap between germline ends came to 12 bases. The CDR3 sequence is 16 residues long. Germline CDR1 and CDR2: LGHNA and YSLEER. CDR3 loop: CASSQDFRGISYEQYF. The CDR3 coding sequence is TGCGCCAGCAGCCAAGATTTCAGAGGGATCTCCTACGAGCAGTACTTC.

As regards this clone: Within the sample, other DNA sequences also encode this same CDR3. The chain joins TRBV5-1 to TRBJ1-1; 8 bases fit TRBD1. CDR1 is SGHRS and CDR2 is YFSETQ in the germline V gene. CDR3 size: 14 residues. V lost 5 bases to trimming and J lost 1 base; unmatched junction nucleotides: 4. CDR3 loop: CASSLTGANTEAFF. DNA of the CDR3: TGCGCCAGCAGTCTGACAGGGGCGAACACTGAAGCTTTCTTT.

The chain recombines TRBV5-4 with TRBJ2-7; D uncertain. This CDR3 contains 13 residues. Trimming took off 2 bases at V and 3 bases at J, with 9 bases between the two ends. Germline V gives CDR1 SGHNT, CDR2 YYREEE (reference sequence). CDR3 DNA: TGTGCCAGCAGCTTTGAACAAGACTACGAGCAGTACTTC. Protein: CASSFEQDYEQYF.

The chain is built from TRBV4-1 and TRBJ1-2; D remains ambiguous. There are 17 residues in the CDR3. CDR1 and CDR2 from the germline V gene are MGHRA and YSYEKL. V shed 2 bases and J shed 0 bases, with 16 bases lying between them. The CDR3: CASSQPFKDRSNYGYTF. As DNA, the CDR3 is TGCGCCAGCAGCCAACCTTTCAAAGACCGCTCTAACTATGGCTACACCTTC.